This T cell receptor beta chain was observed in a study of blood T cell repertoires in COVID-19. Overall study context: The analysed material was cDNA or gDNA that came from T cells, B-cell-depleted T cells, or PBMCs.

The V end lost 1 base, the J end lost 6 bases, and 12 bases lay between the germline ends. Germline V gene data show CDR1 as MGHDK and CDR2 as SYGVNS. The CDR3 is made up of 14 amino acids. Generated by immunoSEQ multiplex PCR, the TCRdb table keeps only in-frame clones and is missing some. The sample contains about 120,000 clones, 90% of which appear only once. Seattle patient enrollment occurred during active infection, with longitudinal follow-up thereafter. The origin of this receptor is an older woman with COVID-19, enrolled during active disease. The rearrangement joins TRBV25-1 to TRBJ1-2, with D perhaps matching TRBD1 (6 bases). What was sequenced was peripheral blood. CDR3 nucleotide sequence: TGTGCCAGCAGTGAATTTCCGACAGGCCATGGCTACACCTTC. It codes for CASSEFPTGHGYTF.